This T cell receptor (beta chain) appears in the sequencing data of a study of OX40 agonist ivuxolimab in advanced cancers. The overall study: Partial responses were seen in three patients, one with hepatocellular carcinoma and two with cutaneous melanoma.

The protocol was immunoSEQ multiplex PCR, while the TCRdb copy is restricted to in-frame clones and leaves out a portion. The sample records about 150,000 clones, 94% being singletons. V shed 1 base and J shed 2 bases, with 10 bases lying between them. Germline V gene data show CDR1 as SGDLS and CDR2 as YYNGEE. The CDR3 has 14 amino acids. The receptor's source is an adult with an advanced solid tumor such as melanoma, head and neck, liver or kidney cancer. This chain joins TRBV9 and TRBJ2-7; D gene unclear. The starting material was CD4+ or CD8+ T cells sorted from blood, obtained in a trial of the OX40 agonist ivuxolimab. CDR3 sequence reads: CASSVTPSTYEQYF. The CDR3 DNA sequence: TGTGCCAGCAGCGTAACACCGAGCACCTACGAGCAGTACTTC.